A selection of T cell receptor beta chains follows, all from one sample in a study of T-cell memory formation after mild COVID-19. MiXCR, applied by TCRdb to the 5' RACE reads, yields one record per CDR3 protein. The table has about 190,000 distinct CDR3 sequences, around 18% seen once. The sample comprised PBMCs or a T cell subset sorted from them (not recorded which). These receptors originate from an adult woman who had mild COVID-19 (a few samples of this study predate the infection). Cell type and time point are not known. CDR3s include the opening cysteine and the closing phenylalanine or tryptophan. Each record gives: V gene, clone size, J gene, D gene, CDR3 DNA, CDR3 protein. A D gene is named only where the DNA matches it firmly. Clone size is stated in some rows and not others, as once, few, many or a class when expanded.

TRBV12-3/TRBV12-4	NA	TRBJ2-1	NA	TGTGCCAGCAAATCCCTCGGGGCGGGGTCCTACAATGAGCAGTTCTTC	CASKSLGAGSYNEQFF
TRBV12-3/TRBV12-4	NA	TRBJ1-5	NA	TGTGCCAGCAGTTTACGGGTAGGCGCCGGAATGCCCCAGCATTTT	CASSLRVGAGMPQHF
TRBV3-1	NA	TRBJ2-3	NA	TGTGCCAGCAGCCCTACCAGAGGGGCGGGCACAGATACGCAGTATTTT	CASSPTRGAGTDTQYF
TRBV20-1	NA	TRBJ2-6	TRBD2	TGCAGTGCTGCGACTAGCGGGGGGTTTGGGGCCAACGTCCTGACTTTC	CSAATSGGFGANVLTF
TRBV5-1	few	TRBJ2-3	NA	TGCGCCAGCAGCTTGGCCCTGGGCCATTCAGCGGATACGCAGTATTTT	CASSLALGHSADTQYF
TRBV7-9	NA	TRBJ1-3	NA	TGTGCCAGCAGCTCCGGGACAATCCGTCTGGGAAACACCATATATTTT	CASSSGTIRLGNTIYF
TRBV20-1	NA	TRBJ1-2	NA	TGCAGTGCCCCAAATAAGGGGGACTATGGCTACACCTTC	CSAPNKGDYGYTF
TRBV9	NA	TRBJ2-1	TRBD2	TGTGCCAGCAGCGTCTCCGGTAGCGGGAGTACTGAGCAGTTCTTC	CASSVSGSGSTEQFF
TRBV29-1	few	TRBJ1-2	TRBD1	TGCAGCGTTGAAGAACAGGGGAAGAGCTATGGCTACACCTTC	CSVEEQGKSYGYTF
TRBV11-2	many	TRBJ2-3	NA	TGTGCCAGCAGCACCAGACTAGGGCCGATCACAGATACGCAGTATTTT	CASSTRLGPITDTQYF
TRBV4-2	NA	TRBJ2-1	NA	TGTGCCAGCAGCCAATGGGCGTGGGGCCCGCGGTTCTTC	CASSQWAWGPRFF
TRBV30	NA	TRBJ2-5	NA	TGTGCCTTGAGTGTGAAGGGTTCGGAGACCCAGTACTTC	CALSVKGSETQYF
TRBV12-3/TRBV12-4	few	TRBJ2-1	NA	TGTGCCAGCAGTTTAAGGGGCTATGAGCAGTTCTTC	CASSLRGYEQFF
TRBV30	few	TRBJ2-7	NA	TGTGCCTGGAGTGACCGACTCTTCGAGCAGTACTTC	CAWSDRLFEQYF
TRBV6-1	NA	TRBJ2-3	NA	TGTGCCAGCAGTGAACGGGGAGATACGCAGTATTTT	CASSERGDTQYF
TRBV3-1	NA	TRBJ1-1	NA	TGTGCCAGCAGCCAAGTCCAGGCGAACACTGAAGCTTTCTTT	CASSQVQANTEAFF
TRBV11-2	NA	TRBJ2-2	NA	TGTGCCAGCAGTTCCAGGGTGGACACCGGGGAGCTGTTTTTT	CASSSRVDTGELFF
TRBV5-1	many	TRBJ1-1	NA	TGCGCCAGCAGCTTGGCTGAGAACACTGAAGCTTTCTTT	CASSLAENTEAFF
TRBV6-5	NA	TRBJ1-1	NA	TGTGCCAGCAGTTCACACGTCGGGGGAGGGGACACTGAAGCTTTCTTT	CASSSHVGGGDTEAFF
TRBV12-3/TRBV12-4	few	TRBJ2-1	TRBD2	TGTGCCAGCCAACTAGCGGCTTACAATGAGCAGTTCTTC	CASQLAAYNEQFF
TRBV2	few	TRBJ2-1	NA	TGTGCCAGCAGGGGGGAGCGGGCGGGCTACAATGAGCAGTTCTTC	CASRGERAGYNEQFF
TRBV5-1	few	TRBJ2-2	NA	TGCGCCAGCAGCCTAAAACCGGAGAACACCGGGGAGCTGTTTTTT	CASSLKPENTGELFF
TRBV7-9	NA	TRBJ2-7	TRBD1	TGTGCCAGCAGCGACAGGGGGCCCTACGAGCAGTACTTC	CASSDRGPYEQYF
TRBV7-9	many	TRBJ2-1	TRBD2	TGTGCCAGCAGCTTATTCCGGGAGGGATACAATGAGCAGTTCTTC	CASSLFREGYNEQFF
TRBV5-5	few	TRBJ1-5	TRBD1	TGTGCCAGCAGCTTGGTGGTGACAGGGGCGCAGCCCCAGCATTTT	CASSLVVTGAQPQHF
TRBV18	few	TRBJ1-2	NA	TGTGCCAGCTCACCAAAGGGACCGTCGCGGACCTTC	CASSPKGPSRTF
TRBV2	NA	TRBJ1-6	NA	TGTGCCAGCAGAGGGACGGGAAGCTCCTATAATTCACCCCTCCACTTT	CASRGTGSSYNSPLHF
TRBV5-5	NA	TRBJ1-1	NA	TGTGCCAGCAGCTTTACTGGGGCTGAAGCTTTCTTT	CASSFTGAEAFF
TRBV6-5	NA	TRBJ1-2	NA	TGTGCCAGCAGTTACACTATCTTCGACAGGACGGGGGGCTACACCTTC	CASSYTIFDRTGGYTF
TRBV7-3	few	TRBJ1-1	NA	TGTGCCAGCAGCTTAGACAGTTCTACTGAAGCTTTCTTT	CASSLDSSTEAFF
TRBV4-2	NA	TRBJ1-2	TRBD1	TGTGCCAGCAGCCAAGAAGTGGGAGGACAGGGGCCCACTAACTATGGCTACACCTTC	CASSQEVGGQGPTNYGYTF
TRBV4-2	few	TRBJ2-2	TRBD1	TGTGCCAGCAGCTACGACAGGGGGGACACCGGGGAGCTGTTTTTT	CASSYDRGDTGELFF
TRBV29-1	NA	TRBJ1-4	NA	TGCAGCGCCACCGTTGGGGGGGCCGGTTCGGGGAAACTGTTTTTT	CSATVGGAGSGKLFF
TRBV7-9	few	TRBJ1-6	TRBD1	TGTGCCAGCAGCTTAGCCAGGGGGGAGGCCGCTTCATCCCTCCACTTT	CASSLARGEAASSLHF
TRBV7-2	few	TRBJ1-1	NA	TGTGCCAGCAGCTTAGCTGGGACGAGTACTTTCTTT	CASSLAGTSTFF
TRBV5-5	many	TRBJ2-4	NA	TGTGCCAGCAGTCCAGGGGTTGTAGCCAAAAACATTCAGTACTTC	CASSPGVVAKNIQYF
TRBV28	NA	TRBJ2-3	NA	TGTGCCAGCAGTTCCCGGAGAGATACGCAGTATTTT	CASSSRRDTQYF
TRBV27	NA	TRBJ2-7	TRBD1	TGTGCCAGCAGTTTGCCGGGACAGGGCCCTTACGAGCAGTACTTC	CASSLPGQGPYEQYF
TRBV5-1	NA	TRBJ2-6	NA	TGCGCCAGCAGCTTGGGACCGTCGAGCTCTGGGGCCAACGTCCTGACTTTC	CASSLGPSSSGANVLTF
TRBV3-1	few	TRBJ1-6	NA	TGTGCCAGCAGCCAGGTCAGGGGAGGTTCACCCCTCCACTTT	CASSQVRGGSPLHF
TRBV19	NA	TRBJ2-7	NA	TGTGCCAGTAGCATCCGACGCTCCTACGAGCAGTACTTC	CASSIRRSYEQYF
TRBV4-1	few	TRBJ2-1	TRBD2	TGCGCCAGCAGCCAAGTACCCAAGACTAGCGGGGGCCATGAGCAGTTCTTC	CASSQVPKTSGGHEQFF
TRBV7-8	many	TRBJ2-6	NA	TGTGCCAGCAGCCAACAGGTCTCTGGGGCCAACGTCCTGACTTTC	CASSQQVSGANVLTF
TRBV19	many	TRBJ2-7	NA	TGTGCCAGTACTAGCGTCTCCTACGAGCAGTACTTC	CASTSVSYEQYF
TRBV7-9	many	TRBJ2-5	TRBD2	TGTGCCAGCAGCTTTAGCGGGAGCGGCGAGACCCAGTACTTC	CASSFSGSGETQYF
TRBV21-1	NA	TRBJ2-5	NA	TGTGCCAGCCCCAGGGCACTCCTGTACCAAGAGACCCAGTACTTC	CASPRALLYQETQYF